The source of this T cell receptor (beta chain) is a study of blood T cell repertoires in COVID-19. Study-wide context: Sites in the United States, Italy and Spain provided acute and convalescent COVID-19 samples. Sample material is recorded as cDNA or gDNA derived from T cells, B-cell-depleted T cells, or PBMCs.

Cohorts were determined from participant-reported clinical history. There are 15 residues in the CDR3. In germline, CDR1 is GTSNPN, CDR2 SVGIG (reference sequence). Trimming removed 3 bases from V and 0 bases from J; junction bases left unmatched: 4. Per the authors' pipeline: By means of reference gene primer amplification, nucleated cell counts were estimated. TCRdb's table, derived via immunoSEQ multiplex PCR, lists solely in-frame clones and lacks some. Clonal size and the V and J genes are those of that table, whereas D and trimming came from the DNA. The profile covers 200,000 or so clones, with 80% to 90% appearing a single time and under 3% taken by the ten largest.

The origin of this receptor is a woman in her 40s with acute COVID-19. The specimen was PBMCs or T cells enriched from blood (not recorded which). V is TRBV30 and J is TRBJ1-5, with 8 bases that match TRBD1. CDR3 in DNA: TGTGCCTGGAGCGGACAGGGAGATAGCAATCAGCCCCAGCATTTT. Protein: CAWSGQGDSNQPQHF.